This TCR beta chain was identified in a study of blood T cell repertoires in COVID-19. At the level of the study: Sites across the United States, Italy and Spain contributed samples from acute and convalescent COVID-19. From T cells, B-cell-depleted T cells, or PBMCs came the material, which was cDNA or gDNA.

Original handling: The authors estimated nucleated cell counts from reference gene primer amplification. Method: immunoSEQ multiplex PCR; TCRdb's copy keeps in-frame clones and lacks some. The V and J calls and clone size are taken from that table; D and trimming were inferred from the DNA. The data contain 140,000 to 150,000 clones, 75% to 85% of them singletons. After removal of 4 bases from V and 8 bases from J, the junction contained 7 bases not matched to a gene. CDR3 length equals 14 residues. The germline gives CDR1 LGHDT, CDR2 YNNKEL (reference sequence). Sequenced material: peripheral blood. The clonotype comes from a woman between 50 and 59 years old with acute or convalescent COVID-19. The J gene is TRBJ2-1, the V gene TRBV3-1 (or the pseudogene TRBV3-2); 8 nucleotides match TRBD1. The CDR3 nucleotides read TGTGCCAGCAGCCGAGGACAGGGTATGGATGAGCAGTTCTTC. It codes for CASSRGQGMDEQFF.